A single sample is the source of the 8 T cell receptor delta chains below, sequenced in a study of gamma-delta chains in newborns, infants, children. TCRdb reanalysed the reads with CATT. This table holds approximately 5,000 delta-chain clones, roughly 3.3% found once. Sample: blood. These receptors were obtained from a child who was a newborn, infant or young child, either healthy, febrile or measles-vaccinated (not recorded which).

This clone is termed medium-sized (0.01 to 0.1%). Here the CDR3 DNA reads TGTGCCTGTGACCCTGTACTGGGGGACCTCTCCTGGGACACCCGACAGATGTTTTTC. Residues: CACDPVLGDLSWDTRQMFF. J is TRDJ3 and V is TRDV2, with 9 bases fitting TRDD3. The ends lost 3 bases at V and 0 bases at J; junction bases unmatched: 8. This CDR3 has 19 amino acids. The V gene's germline CDR1 is GEAIGNYY and CDR2 EKD.

This clone qualifies as large. Other nucleotide sequences in the sample specify the same CDR3. This chain connects TRDV2 to TRDJ3; 13 bases align to TRDD3. Germline loops: CDR1 GEAIGNYY, CDR2 EKD. V dropped 0 bases and J dropped 0; count of bases not matched to a gene: 4. The CDR3 is 20 residues long. Written as DNA, the CDR3 is TGTGCCTGTGACACCGTACTGGGGGATACGAGCTCCTGGGACACCCGACAGATGTTTTTC. Its translation is CACDTVLGDTSSWDTRQMFF.

Points on this clone: The sample holds other DNA sequences that translate to the same CDR3. The chain is built from TRDV2 and TRDJ3, with TRDD3 identical over 11 bases. The trim removed 3 bases at V and 3 bases at J, leaving 6 bases unmatched. There are 18 residues in the CDR3. The germline V gene has CDR1 GEAIGNYY and CDR2 EKD. The CDR3 is CACDVLGDNGWDTRQMFF. The CDR3 coding sequence is TGTGCCTGTGACGTACTGGGGGATAACGGCTGGGACACCCGACAGATGTTTTTC.

Concerning this clone: It may be a read error: a sequence one base away is much more abundant. Other nucleotide sequences from this sample produce the same CDR3. The chain combines TRDV2 with TRDJ2; 10 bases align to TRDD3. Germline CDR1 is GEAIGNYY and CDR2 is EKD. Trimming removed 1 base from V and 0 bases from J; junction bases left unmatched: 1. The CDR3 covers 16 residues. CDR3 sequence (DNA): TGTGCCTGTGACACGCTGGGGGATACTTTGACAGCACAACTCTTCTTT. Its translation is CACDTLGDTLTAQLFF.

As to this clone: A much larger clone lies a single base off, so this may be a read error. The chain links TRDV2 to TRDJ3, with TRDD3 identical over 10 bases. This CDR3 region has 18 residues. The V gene end was trimmed by 2 bases and the J gene end by 0 bases; junction bases not matched to a gene: 3. Per the germline V gene, CDR1 is GEAIGNYY and CDR2 is EKD. The CDR3 spells CACDNAGGYSWDTRQMFF. The CDR3 DNA reads as TGTGCCTGTGACAATGCTGGGGGATACTCCTGGGACACCCGACAGATGTTTTTC.

This clone was counted only a few times. The chain has TRDV2 and TRDJ3; TRDD3 aligns across 9 bases. Germline V gives CDR1 GEAIGNYY, CDR2 EKD. Trimming at V came to 0 bases and at J to 0 bases, leaving 5 bases not matched to a gene. The CDR3 totals 19 residues. The CDR3 DNA reads as TGTGCCTGTGACACCTGGGGATACGGTAGCTCCTGGGACACCCGACAGATGTTTTTC. It translates to CACDTWGYGSSWDTRQMFF.

In this sample, this clone is medium-sized. The rearrangement links TRDV2 to TRDJ3, with a tentative D call TRDD3 (6 bases). CDR3 length: 18 amino acids. Germline CDR1 and CDR2: GEAIGNYY and EKD. V shed 0 bases and J shed 0 bases, with 11 bases lying between them. The CDR3 region has the DNA TGTGCCTGTGACACCGTGACTGGGACCTCCTGGGACACCCGACAGATGTTTTTC. Its protein is CACDTVTGTSWDTRQMFF.

Only a few counts were recorded for this clone. This sequence joins TRDV2 and TRDJ1; 13 positions agree with TRDD3. Trimming at V came to 6 bases and at J to 3 bases, leaving 0 bases not matched to a gene. The CDR3 length is 13 residues. Per germline, CDR1 GEAIGNYY and CDR2 EKD. CDR3: CACTGGYADKLIF. The CDR3 DNA is TGTGCCTGTACTGGGGGATACGCCGATAAACTCATCTTT.